The T cell receptor (beta chain) described here comes from a study of T cells in pancreatic ductal adenocarcinoma. The data were produced by immunoSEQ multiplex PCR, yet TCRdb's version contains in-frame clones alone and is incomplete. The table records more than 85,000 clones, around 96% of them present only once. The V gene lost 3 bases and the J gene lost 6 bases, with 12 bases spanning the gap. From germline, CDR1 is ENHRY and CDR2 SYGVKD. The CDR3 has 14 residues. Surgery without prior neoadjuvant therapy was the treatment of the selected pancreatic ductal adenocarcinoma patients. The clonotype comes from a human donor with pancreatic ductal adenocarcinoma. The V gene is TRBV10-3, the J gene TRBJ1-3; D not resolved. The sample was PBMCs. Here the CDR3 reads CAISERTGQNTIYF. CDR3 DNA: TGTGCCATCAGTGAACGCACGGGTCAAAACACCATATATTTT.